This TCR beta chain was obtained from a study of T cell repertoires in cytomegalovirus infection. For the study at large: It was the public TCR beta signatures that indicated both CMV infection and matching HLA type.

Findings and limits, study-wide: Ex vivo responses were dominated by HLA-C-restricted CMV-specific TCR beta clonotypes.

As regards this clonotype: Antigen unknown.

V dropped 4 bases and J dropped 4 bases, with 11 bases sitting between them. Germline-derived CDR1 and CDR2 are SQVTM and ANQGSEA. This CDR3 region has 13 residues. TCRdb used MiXCR to reprocess the reads, holding one entry per CDR3 protein. The sample lists some 270,000 distinct CDR3 sequences, more than 15% occurring once. The rearrangement joins TRBV29-1 to TRBJ2-1; a weak D match, TRBD2 (5 bases). Sequenced: CD8+ T cells from PBMCs. The clonotype originates from a human donor in good health (CMV status not recorded). Some clones in this sample may be carry-over from other donors' samples. CDR3: CSVVGSGYNEQFF. Here the CDR3 DNA reads TGCAGCGTTGTGGGTTCGGGGTACAATGAGCAGTTCTTC.